A selection of T cell receptor beta chains follows, all from one sample in a study of T cell responses to AZD1222 COVID-19 vaccine. The assay was immunoSEQ multiplex PCR, and TCRdb's table has in-frame clones only and misses some. The sample contains 75,000 to 80,000 clones, under 90% of which appear only once. The material sequenced was peripheral blood, taken 28 days after the second AZD1222 dose. The receptors here all came from an adult who received the AZD1222 COVID-19 vaccine. Each CDR3 is given with its conserved first and last residue. The D gene is left open where the match is weak. Clone size, where shown, is once, few, many, or a class for clones that have expanded.

j_call	clone_size	d_call	v_call	cdr3_aa	cdr3_nt
TRBJ2-1	once	-	TRBV9	CASSLQPKVLFF	TGTGCCAGCAGCCTACAACCCAAGGTGCTGTTCTTC
TRBJ2-1	-	TRBD2	TRBV5-5	CASSPGAGLGVNEQFF	TGTGCCAGCAGCCCCGGGGCGGGACTAGGAGTCAATGAGCAGTTCTTC
TRBJ1-4	-	-	TRBV9	CASSPSAQGSGEKLFF	TGTGCCAGCAGCCCCTCGGCCCAGGGATCGGGTGAAAAACTGTTTTTT
TRBJ1-2	few	-	TRBV5-4	CASSSSRIRSPYGYTF	TGTGCCAGCAGCTCCAGCAGGATAAGGTCCCCCTATGGCTACACCTTC
TRBJ2-7	-	-	TRBV6-5	CASRGDSRGSYEQYF	TGTGCCAGCAGGGGGGACAGCCGGGGGAGTTACGAGCAGTACTTC
TRBJ1-1	-	TRBD1	TRBV6-5	CASSSTWDRGGTEAFF	TGTGCCAGCAGTTCAACTTGGGACAGGGGTGGGACTGAAGCTTTCTTT
TRBJ2-2	-	-	TRBV19	CASSIGPGELFF	TGTGCCAGTAGTATAGGGCCCGGGGAGCTGTTTTTT
TRBJ1-5	-	TRBD1	TRBV19	CASSSDRAFNQPQHF	TGTGCCAGTAGTTCGGACAGGGCCTTCAATCAGCCCCAGCATTTT
TRBJ1-5	-	-	TRBV7-2	CASSPGVFGGSSQPQHF	TGTGCCAGCAGCCCTGGGGTGTTCGGTGGATCCAGTCAGCCCCAGCATTTT
TRBJ2-2	once	TRBD1	TRBV13	CASSCHDRVNCTGELFF	TGTGCCAGCAGCTGCCACGACAGGGTAAATTGCACCGGGGAGCTGTTTTTT
TRBJ2-1	-	-	TRBV4-1	CASSRSGGSTFHEQFF	TGCGCCAGCAGCCGCTCAGGCGGCTCAACTTTCCATGAGCAGTTCTTC
TRBJ2-1	-	TRBD2	TRBV7-7	CASSPGGSTEQFF	TGTGCCAGCAGCCCGGGAGGGTCGACTGAGCAGTTCTTC
TRBJ1-4	-	-	TRBV10-3	CAISDGRAGEKLFF	TGTGCCATCAGTGATGGCAGGGCGGGTGAAAAACTGTTTTTT
TRBJ2-1	-	-	TRBV11-2	CASSSPGKNEQFF	TGTGCCAGCAGCTCCCCAGGGAAAAATGAGCAGTTCTTC
TRBJ2-3	-	TRBD2	TRBV30	CAWSVNSGGAADTQYF	TGTGCCTGGAGTGTTAATAGCGGGGGGGCGGCAGATACGCAGTATTTT
TRBJ2-1	-	TRBD2	TRBV18	CASSPGLAGGPNEQFF	TGTGCCAGCTCACCGGGACTAGCGGGGGGGCCGAATGAGCAGTTCTTC